This entry lists 19 T cell receptor beta chains sequenced from one sample in a study of T cells in Graves' hyperthyroidism and ophthalmopathy. RNA transcripts served as the template for amplifying TCR beta CDR3 regions. Initially, a first-round RT-PCR of the TCR CDR3 employed the HTBI primer set. In TCRdb, the multiplex PCR reads were re-called with MiXCR into one record per CDR3 protein. Of around 350,000 distinct CDR3 sequences detected, more than 20% appear once; the ten largest clones hold less than 85%. The specimen was blood. The receptors come from a man aged 45 to 65 with Graves' hyperthyroidism.

This clonotype has at least ten counts. This chain connects TRBV11-2 to TRBJ2-1; no reliable D call. The CDR3 is 12 residues long. Germline-derived CDR1 and CDR2 are SGHAT and FQNNGV. V lost 4 bases and J lost 5, with 6 bases in between. The CDR3 loop is CASSWGDNEQFF. The CDR3, as DNA: TGTGCCAGCAGCTGGGGTGACAATGAGCAGTTCTTC.

This rearrangement joins TRBV9 to TRBJ2-1; 10 positions match TRBD2. Germline V gives CDR1 SGDLS, CDR2 YYNGEE. The CDR3 totals 15 residues. V was pared by 0 bases and J by 10 bases, with 7 bases of the junction left unmatched. The CDR3 protein is CASSVAIAGGWEQFF. As DNA, the CDR3 is TGTGCCAGCAGCGTAGCGATAGCGGGAGGTTGGGAGCAGTTCTTC.

The rearrangement joins TRBV18 to TRBJ1-1; D is possibly TRBD1 (5 bases). Per germline, CDR1 KGHSH and CDR2 LQKENI. The V end was cut by 6 bases, the J end by 1 base, with 15 bases between. The CDR3 is made up of 15 amino acids. The CDR3 DNA follows: TGTGCCAGCTCGAACCAGGGTTTAGGGAACACTGAAGCTTTCTTT. This translates into CASSNQGLGNTEAFF. The whole variable domain, remainder taken from reference TRBV18 and TRBJ1-1, is NAGVMQNPRHLVRRRGQEARLRCSPMKGHSHVYWYRQLPEEGLKFMVYLQKENIIDESGMPKERFSAEFPKEGPSILRIQQVVRGDSAAYFCASSNQGLGNTEAFFGQGTRLTVV.

This clonotype is medium-sized by share. The J gene is TRBJ2-1, the V gene TRBV3-1, with 9 bases matching TRBD2. Trimming removed 2 bases from V and 9 bases from J; junction bases left unmatched: 5. The CDR3 covers 14 residues. Germline CDR1 is LGHDT and CDR2 is YNNKEL (reference sequence). The CDR3 loop reads CASSQLAGVGEQFF. The CDR3, as DNA: TGTGCCAGCAGCCAATTAGCGGGAGTCGGTGAGCAGTTCTTC.

There are a few counts of this clonotype. The J gene is TRBJ2-3, the V gene TRBV29-1; 9 bases are shared with TRBD1. The V and J ends lost 3 bases and 5 bases, in that order; junction bases with no gene match: 3. CDR1 is SQVTM, CDR2 ANQGSEA, per germline. CDR3 length equals 13 residues. The CDR3 nucleotides are TGCAGCGTTGATGGACAGGGGCAAGATACGCAGTATTTT. Its protein is CSVDGQGQDTQYF.

The rearrangement joins TRBV5-1 to TRBJ2-1; 10 bases are a match to TRBD2. Germline lookup yields CDR1 SGHRS and CDR2 YFSETQ. The junction had 5 bases not matched to a gene; V was cut back by 7 bases and J by 4 bases. The CDR3 is 14 amino acids. CDR3 in amino acids: CASYTSGVYNEQFF. CDR3 nucleotides: TGCGCCAGCTACACTAGCGGGGTGTACAATGAGCAGTTCTTC. Complete variable domain (other parts from reference TRBV5-1 and TRBJ2-1): KAGVTQTPRYLIKTRGQQVTLSCSPISGHRSVSWYQQTPGQGLQFLFEYFSETQRNKGNFPGRFSGRQFSNSRSEMNVSTLELGDSALYLCASYTSGVYNEQFFGPGTRLTVL.

In this sample, this clonotype turned up many times. This chain uses TRBV6-1 with TRBJ2-1; 11 bases align to TRBD2. V shed 2 bases and J 8 bases; nucleotides not matched to a gene: 8. From germline, CDR1 is MNHNS and CDR2 SASEGT. This CDR3 has 16 amino acids. In DNA, the CDR3 is TGTGCCAGCAGTGAAATGGTAACTAGCGGGAGCTATGAGCAGTTCTTC. Translating gives CASSEMVTSGSYEQFF.

This clonotype turned up a few times. The rearrangement joins TRBV5-1 to TRBJ2-2, with 12 positions matching TRBD2. V was pared by 1 base and J by 4 bases, with 5 bases of the junction left unmatched. CDR1 SGHRS and CDR2 YFSETQ come from the germline V gene. The CDR3 covers 17 residues. CDR3 sequence (DNA): TGCGCCAGCAGCTTGATGACTAGCGGGAGTGGCACCGGGGAGCTGTTTTTT. This gives the protein CASSLMTSGSGTGELFF.

Concerning this clonotype itself: Possible read error: a much larger clone is one base away. The J gene is TRBJ2-7, the V gene TRBV12-3 or TRBV12-4, with 9 bases that match TRBD2. This CDR3 has 14 residues. Unmatched junction bases numbered 9, after V lost 5 bases and J lost 7 bases. Here the CDR3 reads CASSLTGLADEQYF. In DNA form, the CDR3 reads TGTGCCAGCAGTCTAACGGGACTAGCTGATGAGCAGTACTTC.

This clonotype appeared many times. V is TRBV11-1 and J is TRBJ2-1, with D possibly matching TRBD2 (5 bases). The CDR3 length is 13 residues. V lost 2 bases, J lost 10 bases, and 12 bases lay in between. Germline CDR1 and CDR2: SGHAT and FQDESV (reference sequence). CDR3: CASSLPSEEEQFF. As DNA, the CDR3 is TGTGCCAGCAGCTTACCGTCGGAGGAAGAGCAGTTCTTC.

This chain uses TRBV15 with TRBJ2-7; D call uncertain. V was cut by 1 base and J by 6 bases, with 16 bases left in between. The germline V gene encodes CDR1 LNHNV and CDR2 YYDKDF (reference sequence). The CDR3 contains 15 residues. The CDR3 nucleotides are TGTGCCACCAGCAGAGTCGACGGGCTTCGGGCCGAGCAGTACTTC. Its translation: CATSRVDGLRAEQYF.

This clonotype was recorded at least ten times. The chain links TRBV3-1 to TRBJ2-3; D remains unclear. The germline CDR1 and CDR2 sequences are LGHDT and YNNKEL (reference sequence). Trimming removed 0 bases from V and 9 bases from J, with 10 bases in between. The CDR3 is made up of 13 amino acids. The CDR3 DNA reads TGTGCCAGCAGCCAAGAGAGTATCGGCACGCAGTATTTT. It yields the protein CASSQESIGTQYF.

The chain joins TRBV6-6 to TRBJ2-1; no definite D call. Deletions cut 0 bases from V and 10 bases from J, with 13 bases between. The length of the CDR3 is 14 residues. CDR1 and CDR2 (germline): MNHNY, SVGAGI (reference sequence). As DNA, the CDR3 is TGTGCCAGCAGTTACTCCACGGACCAGGACGAGCAGTTCTTC. Its translation: CASSYSTDQDEQFF.

The chain combines TRBV6-1 with TRBJ2-5; TRBD2 is a possible D gene (5 bases). Trimming cost V 4 bases and J 5 bases, with 11 bases left between them. Germline CDR1 is MNHNS and CDR2 is SASEGT. This CDR3 comprises 13 residues. The CDR3 DNA sequence: TGTGCCAGCAGTGCAATATGGACTGAGACCCAGTACTTC. This sequence encodes CASSAIWTETQYF.

This clonotype was counted at least ten times. This rearrangement joins TRBV29-1 to TRBJ1-1, with 8 bases fitting TRBD1. The germline CDR1 and CDR2 sequences are SQVTM and ANQGSEA. The CDR3 loop spans 17 amino acids. V trimming: 4 bases; J trimming: 5 bases; junction bases outside the gene matches: 18. The CDR3 here is CSVVFARIGRGLTEAFF. In nucleotides, the CDR3 is TGCAGCGTTGTATTCGCACGGATTGGCAGGGGGCTTACTGAAGCTTTCTTT.

This chain links TRBV20-1 with TRBJ1-2, with D maybe TRBD1 (5 bases). The CDR3 contains 14 residues. V was pared by 3 bases and J by 2 bases, with 13 bases between. Germline V gene lookup returns CDR1 DFQATT and CDR2 SNEGSKA (reference sequence). For the CDR3, the DNA is TGCAGTGCTAGTCCTGGGACGGCAAACTATGGCTACACCTTC. Amino acid sequence: CSASPGTANYGYTF.

This chain joins TRBV2 and TRBJ1-5; D call uncertain. The V end was cut by 3 bases, the J end by 3 bases, with 9 bases between. The CDR3 totals 14 residues. CDR1 and CDR2 from the germline V gene are SNHLY and FYNNEI. The CDR3 coding sequence is TGTGCCAGCAGTGATATTCAAATCAATCAGCCCCAGCATTTT. It specifies CASSDIQINQPQHF.

V gene TRBV9 combines with J gene TRBJ1-2, with no clear D. The V gene's germline CDR1 is SGDLS and CDR2 YYNGEE. V shed 2 bases and J shed 2 bases, with 19 bases lying between them. The CDR3 length is 17 residues. The CDR3 here is CASSVGGGRTFNYGYTF. The CDR3 DNA follows: TGTGCCAGCAGCGTGGGAGGAGGCAGGACCTTCAACTATGGCTACACCTTC.

In this sample, this clonotype turned up a few times. This chain uses TRBV6-2 or TRBV6-3 with TRBJ2-3, with TRBD2 matching 9 bases. CDR1 MNHEY and CDR2 SVGEGT come from the germline V gene. This CDR3 comprises 13 residues. The J segment lost 4 bases and the V segment lost 6 bases, leaving 2 bases of the junction unmatched. The CDR3 DNA is TGTGCCAGCAGAGCGGGAGGTCCAGATACGCAGTATTTT. The encoded protein is CASRAGGPDTQYF.